Included here is one T cell receptor beta chain sequence, with context. This sample stems from a study of blood T cell repertoires in COVID-19. Between the trimmed V and J ends, which lost 1 base and 5 bases, there was a span of 5 bases. The CDR3 loop spans 12 amino acids. Germline CDR1 reads SNHLY; CDR2 reads FYNNEI. Data came from immunoSEQ multiplex PCR; TCRdb stores just in-frame clones and leaves some out. The data hold roughly 330,000 clones, with about 87% observed a single time. The rearrangement joins TRBV2 to TRBJ1-2; D gene uncertain. The sequencing sample was made of PBMCs or T cells enriched from blood (not recorded which). This receptor was obtained from a woman in her 30s who had recovered from COVID-19. The CDR3 nucleotides read TGTGCCAGCAGTGAAGGGGCTTATGGCTACACCTTC. Protein product: CASSEGAYGYTF.